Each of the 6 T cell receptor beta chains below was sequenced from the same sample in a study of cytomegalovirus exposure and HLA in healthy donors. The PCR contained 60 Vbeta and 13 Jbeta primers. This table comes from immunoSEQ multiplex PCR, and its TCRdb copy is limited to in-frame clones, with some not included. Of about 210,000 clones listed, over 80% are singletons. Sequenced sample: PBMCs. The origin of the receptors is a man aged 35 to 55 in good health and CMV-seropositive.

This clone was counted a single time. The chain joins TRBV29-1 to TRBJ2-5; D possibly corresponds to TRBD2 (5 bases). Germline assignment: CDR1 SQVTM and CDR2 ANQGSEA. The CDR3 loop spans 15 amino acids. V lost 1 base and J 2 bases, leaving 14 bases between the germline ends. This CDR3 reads CSVEGRSRRQETQYF. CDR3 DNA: TGCAGCGTTGAAGGCCGGAGTAGGAGGCAAGAGACCCAGTACTTC.

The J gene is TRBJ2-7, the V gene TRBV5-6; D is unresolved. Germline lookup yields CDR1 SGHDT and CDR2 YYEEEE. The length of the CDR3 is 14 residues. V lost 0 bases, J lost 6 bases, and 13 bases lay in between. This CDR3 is CASSLGSSPVEQYF. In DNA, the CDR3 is TGTGCCAGCAGCTTGGGTAGCTCGCCGGTCGAGCAGTACTTC.

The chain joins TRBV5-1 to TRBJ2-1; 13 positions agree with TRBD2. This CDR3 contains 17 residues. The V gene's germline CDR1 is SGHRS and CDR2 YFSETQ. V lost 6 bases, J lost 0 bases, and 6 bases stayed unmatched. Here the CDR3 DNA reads TGCGCCAGCATCGGACTAGCGGGAGCCAGCTCCTACAATGAGCAGTTCTTC. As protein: CASIGLAGASSYNEQFF. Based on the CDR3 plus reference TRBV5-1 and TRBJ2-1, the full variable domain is KAGVTQTPRYLIKTRGQQVTLSCSPISGHRSVSWYQQTPGQGLQFLFEYFSETQRNKGNFPGRFSGRQFSNSRSEMNVSTLELGDSALYLCASIGLAGASSYNEQFFGPGTRLTVL.

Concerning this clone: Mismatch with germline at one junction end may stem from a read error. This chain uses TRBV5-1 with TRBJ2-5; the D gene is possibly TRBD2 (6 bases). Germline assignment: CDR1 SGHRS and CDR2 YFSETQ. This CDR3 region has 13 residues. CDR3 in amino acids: CASGGGTQEAQYF. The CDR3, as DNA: TGCGCCAGCGGTGGCGGGACCCAAGAGGCCCAGTACTTC.

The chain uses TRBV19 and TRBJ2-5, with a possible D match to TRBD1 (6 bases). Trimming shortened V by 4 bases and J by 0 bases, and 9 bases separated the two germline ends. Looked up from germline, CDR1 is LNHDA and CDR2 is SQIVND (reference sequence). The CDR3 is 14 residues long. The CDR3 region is CASSTTGYQETQYF. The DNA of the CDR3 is TGTGCCAGTAGTACCACAGGGTACCAAGAGACCCAGTACTTC.

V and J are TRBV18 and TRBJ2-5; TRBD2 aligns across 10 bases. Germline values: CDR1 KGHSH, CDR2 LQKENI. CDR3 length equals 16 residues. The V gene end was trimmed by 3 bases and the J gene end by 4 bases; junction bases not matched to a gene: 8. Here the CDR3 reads CASSPRLAGVSETQYF. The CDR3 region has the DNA TGTGCCAGCTCACCCCGTCTAGCGGGAGTATCAGAGACCCAGTACTTC.